The clone carrying this T cell receptor beta chain has more than one count but fewer than ten. The antigen remains unidentified. One junction end disagrees with the germline gene, perhaps due to a read error. These data are taken from a study of identical twins. MiXCR was run by TCRdb on the 5' RACE reads, yielding one entry per CDR3 protein. In the table there are about 250,000 distinct CDR3 sequences, about 8.5% of which are singletons. Study-level points and caveats: A cross-sectional statistical analysis, not follow-up of the same donors, supported the conclusions. With monozygotic twins, out-of-frame TCR alpha sharing exceeded what models estimated.

The CDR3 sequence is 14 residues long. The sample was also linked to a second study, of yellow fever vaccine responses in identical twins.

The sequence derives from a woman younger than 30 in good health. Sequencing used CD8+ T cells sorted from blood. This chain connects TRBV12-3 or TRBV12-4 to TRBJ2-5; D is tentatively TRBD1 or TRBD2 (5 bases each). CDR3 nucleotide sequence: TGTGCCAGCAGTTCCGGCGGCAGGACCACAATGAGGGGCTTC. This gives the protein CASSSGGRTTMRGF.